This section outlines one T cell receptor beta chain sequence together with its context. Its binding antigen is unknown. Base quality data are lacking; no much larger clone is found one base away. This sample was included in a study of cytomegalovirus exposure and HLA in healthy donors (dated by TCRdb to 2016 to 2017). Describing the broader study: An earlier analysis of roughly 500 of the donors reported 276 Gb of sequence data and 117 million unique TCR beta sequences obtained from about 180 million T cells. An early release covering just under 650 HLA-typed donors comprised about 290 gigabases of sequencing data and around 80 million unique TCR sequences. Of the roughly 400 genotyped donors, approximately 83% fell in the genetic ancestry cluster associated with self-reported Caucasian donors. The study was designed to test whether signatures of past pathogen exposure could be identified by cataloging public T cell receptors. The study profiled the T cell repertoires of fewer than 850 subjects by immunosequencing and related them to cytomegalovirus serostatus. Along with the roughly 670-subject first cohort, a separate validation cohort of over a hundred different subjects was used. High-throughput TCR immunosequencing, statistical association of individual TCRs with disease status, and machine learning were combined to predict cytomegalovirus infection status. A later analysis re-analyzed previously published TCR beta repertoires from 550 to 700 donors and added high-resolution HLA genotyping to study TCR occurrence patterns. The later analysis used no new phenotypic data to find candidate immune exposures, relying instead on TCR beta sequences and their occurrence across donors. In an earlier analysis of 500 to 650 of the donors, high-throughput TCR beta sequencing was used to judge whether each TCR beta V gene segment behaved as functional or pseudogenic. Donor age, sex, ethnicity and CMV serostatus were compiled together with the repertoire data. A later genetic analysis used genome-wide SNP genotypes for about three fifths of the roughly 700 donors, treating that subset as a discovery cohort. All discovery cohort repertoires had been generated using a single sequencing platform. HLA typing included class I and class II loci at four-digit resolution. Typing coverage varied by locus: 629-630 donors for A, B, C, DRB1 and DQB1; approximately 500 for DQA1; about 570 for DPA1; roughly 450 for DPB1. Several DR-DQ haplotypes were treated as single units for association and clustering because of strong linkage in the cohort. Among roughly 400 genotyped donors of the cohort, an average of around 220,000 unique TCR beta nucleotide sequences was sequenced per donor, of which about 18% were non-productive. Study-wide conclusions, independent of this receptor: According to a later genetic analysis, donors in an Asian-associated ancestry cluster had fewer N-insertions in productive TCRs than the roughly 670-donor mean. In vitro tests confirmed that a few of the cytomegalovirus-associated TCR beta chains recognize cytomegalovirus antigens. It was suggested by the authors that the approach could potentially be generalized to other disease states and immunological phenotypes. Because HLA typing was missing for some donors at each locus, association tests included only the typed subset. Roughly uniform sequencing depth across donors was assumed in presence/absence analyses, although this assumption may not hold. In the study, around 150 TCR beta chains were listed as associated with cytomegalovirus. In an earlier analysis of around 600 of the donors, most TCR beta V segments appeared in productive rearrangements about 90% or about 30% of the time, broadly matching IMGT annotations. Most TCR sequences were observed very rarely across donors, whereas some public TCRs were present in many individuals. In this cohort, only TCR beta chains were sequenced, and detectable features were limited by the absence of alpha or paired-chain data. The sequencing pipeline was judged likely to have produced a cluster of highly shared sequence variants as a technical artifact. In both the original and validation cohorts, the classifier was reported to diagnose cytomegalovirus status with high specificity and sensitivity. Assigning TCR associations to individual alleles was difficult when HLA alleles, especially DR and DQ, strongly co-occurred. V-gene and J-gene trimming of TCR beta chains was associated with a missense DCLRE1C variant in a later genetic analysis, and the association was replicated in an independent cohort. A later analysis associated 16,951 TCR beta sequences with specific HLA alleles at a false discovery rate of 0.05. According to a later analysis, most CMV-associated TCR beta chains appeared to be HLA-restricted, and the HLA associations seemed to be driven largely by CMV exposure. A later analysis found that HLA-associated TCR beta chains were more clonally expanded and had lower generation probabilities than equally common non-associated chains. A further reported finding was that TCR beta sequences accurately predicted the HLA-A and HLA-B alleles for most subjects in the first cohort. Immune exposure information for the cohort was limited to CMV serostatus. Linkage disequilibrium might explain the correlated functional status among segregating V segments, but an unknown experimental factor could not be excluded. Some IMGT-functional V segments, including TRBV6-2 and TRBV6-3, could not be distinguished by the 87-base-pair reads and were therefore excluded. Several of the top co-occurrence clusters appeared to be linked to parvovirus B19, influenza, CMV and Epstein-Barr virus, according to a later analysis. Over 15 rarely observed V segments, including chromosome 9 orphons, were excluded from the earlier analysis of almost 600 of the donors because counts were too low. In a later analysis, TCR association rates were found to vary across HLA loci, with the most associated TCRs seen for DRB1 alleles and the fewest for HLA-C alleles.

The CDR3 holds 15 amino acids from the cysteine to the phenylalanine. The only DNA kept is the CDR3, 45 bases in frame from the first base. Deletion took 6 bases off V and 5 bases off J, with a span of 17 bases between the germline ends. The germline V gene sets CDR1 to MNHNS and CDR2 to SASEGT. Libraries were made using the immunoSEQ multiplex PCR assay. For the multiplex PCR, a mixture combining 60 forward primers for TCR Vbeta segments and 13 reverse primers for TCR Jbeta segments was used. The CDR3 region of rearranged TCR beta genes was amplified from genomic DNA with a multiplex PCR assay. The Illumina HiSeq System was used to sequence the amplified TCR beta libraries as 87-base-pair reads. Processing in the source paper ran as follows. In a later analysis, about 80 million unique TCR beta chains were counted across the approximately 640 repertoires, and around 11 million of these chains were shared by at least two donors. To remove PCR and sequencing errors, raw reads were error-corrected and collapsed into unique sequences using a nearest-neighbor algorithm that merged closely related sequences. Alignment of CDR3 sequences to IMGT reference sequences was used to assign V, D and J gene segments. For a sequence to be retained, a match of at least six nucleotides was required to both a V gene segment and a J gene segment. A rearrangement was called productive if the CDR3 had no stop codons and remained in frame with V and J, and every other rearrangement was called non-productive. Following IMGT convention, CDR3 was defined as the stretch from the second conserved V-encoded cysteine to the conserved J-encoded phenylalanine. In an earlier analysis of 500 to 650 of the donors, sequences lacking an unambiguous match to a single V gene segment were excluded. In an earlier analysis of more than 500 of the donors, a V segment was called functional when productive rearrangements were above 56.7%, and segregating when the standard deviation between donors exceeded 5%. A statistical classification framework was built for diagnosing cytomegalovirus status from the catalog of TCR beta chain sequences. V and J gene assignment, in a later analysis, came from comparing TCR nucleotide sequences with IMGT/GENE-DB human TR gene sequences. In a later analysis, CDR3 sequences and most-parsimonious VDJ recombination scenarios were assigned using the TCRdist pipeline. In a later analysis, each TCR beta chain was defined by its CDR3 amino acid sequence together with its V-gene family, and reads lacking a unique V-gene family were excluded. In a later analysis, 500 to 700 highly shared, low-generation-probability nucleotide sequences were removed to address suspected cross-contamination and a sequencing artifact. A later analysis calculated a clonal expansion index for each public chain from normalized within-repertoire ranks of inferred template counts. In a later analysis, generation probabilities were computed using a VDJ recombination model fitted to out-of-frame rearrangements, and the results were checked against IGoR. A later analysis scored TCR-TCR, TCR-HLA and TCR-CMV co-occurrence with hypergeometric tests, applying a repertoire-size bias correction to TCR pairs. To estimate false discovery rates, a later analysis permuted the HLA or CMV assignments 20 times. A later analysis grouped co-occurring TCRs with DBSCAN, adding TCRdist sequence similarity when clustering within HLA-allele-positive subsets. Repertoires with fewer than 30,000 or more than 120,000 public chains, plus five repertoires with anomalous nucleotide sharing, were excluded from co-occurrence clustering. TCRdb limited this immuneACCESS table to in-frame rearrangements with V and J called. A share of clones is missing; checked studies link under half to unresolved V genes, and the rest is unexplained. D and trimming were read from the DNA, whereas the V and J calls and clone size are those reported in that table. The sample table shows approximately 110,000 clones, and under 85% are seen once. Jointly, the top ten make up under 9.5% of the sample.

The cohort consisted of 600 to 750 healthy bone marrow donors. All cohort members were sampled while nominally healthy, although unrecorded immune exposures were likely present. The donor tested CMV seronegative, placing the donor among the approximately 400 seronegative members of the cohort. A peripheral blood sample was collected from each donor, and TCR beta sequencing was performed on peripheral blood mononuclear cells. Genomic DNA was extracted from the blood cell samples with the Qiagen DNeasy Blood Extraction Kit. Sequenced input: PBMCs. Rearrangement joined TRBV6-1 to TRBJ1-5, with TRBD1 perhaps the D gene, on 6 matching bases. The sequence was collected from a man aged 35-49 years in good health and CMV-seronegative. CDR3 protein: CASSLSDSSYQPQHF. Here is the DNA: TGTGCCAGCAGCCTCTCGGACAGCTCTTATCAGCCCCAGCATTTT.